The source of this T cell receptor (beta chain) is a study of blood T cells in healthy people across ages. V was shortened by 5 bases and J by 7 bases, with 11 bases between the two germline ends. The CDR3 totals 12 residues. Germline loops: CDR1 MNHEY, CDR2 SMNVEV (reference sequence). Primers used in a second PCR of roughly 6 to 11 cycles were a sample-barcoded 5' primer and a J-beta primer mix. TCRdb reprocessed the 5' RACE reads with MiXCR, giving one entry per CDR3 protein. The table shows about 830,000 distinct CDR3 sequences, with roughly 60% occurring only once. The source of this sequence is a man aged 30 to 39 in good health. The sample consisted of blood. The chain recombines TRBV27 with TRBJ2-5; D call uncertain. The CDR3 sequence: CASSGPDRTQYF. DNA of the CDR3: TGTGCCAGCAGTGGGCCGGACCGGACCCAGTACTTC.